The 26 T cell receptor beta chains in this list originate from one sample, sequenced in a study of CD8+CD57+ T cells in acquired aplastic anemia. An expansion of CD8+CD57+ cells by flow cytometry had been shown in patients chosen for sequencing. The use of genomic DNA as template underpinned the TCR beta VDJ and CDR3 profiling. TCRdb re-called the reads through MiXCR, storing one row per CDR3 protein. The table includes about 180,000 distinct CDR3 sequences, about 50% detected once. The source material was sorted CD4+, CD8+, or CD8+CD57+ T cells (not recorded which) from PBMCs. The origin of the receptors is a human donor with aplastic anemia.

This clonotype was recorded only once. The CDR3 region has the DNA TGTGCCAGCAGCTTACGGGCGGGTCGCACAGATACGCAGTATTTT. Its translation is CASSLRAGRTDTQYF. This chain links TRBV11-2 with TRBJ2-3, with D tentatively TRBD2 (5 bases). The V end lost 2 bases, the J end lost 1 base, and 10 bases lay between the germline ends. This CDR3 region has 15 residues. Per the germline V gene, CDR1 is SGHAT and CDR2 is FQNNGV.

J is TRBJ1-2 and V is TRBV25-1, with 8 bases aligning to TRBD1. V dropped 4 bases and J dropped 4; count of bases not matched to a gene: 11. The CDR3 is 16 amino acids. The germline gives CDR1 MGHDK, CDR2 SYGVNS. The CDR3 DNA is TGTGCCAGCAGTGTCGGGACAGGAGTAGGATCCTATGGCTACACCTTC. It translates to CASSVGTGVGSYGYTF.

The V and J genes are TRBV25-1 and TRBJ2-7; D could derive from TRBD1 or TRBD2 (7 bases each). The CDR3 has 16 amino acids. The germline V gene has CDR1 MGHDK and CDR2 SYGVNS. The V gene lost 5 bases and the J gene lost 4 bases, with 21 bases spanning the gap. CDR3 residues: CASSYHLGQGGYEQYF. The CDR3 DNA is TGTGCCAGCAGTTACCATCTTGGGCAGGGGGGGTACGAGCAGTACTTC.

The CDR3 region has the DNA TGTGCCAGCAGCCAAGCCGCACTCCAAGAGACCCAGTACTTC. It specifies CASSQAALQETQYF. The chain recombines TRBV3-1 with TRBJ2-5; D remains ambiguous. V lost 1 base to trimming and J lost 1 base, with 7 bases between them. The germline gives CDR1 LGHDT, CDR2 YNNKEL (reference sequence). The CDR3 sequence is 14 residues long.

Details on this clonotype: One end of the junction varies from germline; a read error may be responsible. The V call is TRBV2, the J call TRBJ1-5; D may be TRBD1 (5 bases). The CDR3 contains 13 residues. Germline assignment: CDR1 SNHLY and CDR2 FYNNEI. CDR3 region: CASTGRGNRPQHF. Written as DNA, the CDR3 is TGTGCCAGCACGGGGAGGGGCAATCGGCCCCAGCATTTT.

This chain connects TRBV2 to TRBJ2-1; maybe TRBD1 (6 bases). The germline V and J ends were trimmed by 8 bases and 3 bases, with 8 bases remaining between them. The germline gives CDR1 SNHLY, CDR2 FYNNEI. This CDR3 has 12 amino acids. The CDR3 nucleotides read TGTGCCAGCCGGGACAACTACAATGAGCAGTTCTTC. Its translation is CASRDNYNEQFF.

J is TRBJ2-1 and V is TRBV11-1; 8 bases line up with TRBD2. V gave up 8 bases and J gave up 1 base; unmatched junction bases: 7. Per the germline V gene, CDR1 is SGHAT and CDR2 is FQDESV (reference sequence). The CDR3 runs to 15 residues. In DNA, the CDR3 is TGTGCCAGCCACCGGTTAGCGGGATCCTACAATGAGCAGTTCTTC. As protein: CASHRLAGSYNEQFF. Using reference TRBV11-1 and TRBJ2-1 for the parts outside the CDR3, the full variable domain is EAEVAQSPRYKITEKSQAVAFWCDPISGHATLYWYRQILGQGPELLVQFQDESVVDDSQLPKDRFSAERLKGVDSTLKIQPAELGDSAMYLCASHRLAGSYNEQFFGPGTRLTVL.

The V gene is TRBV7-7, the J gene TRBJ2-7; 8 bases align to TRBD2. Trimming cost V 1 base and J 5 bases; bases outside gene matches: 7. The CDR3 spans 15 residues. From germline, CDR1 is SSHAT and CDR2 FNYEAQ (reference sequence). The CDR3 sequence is CASSLEAGAPNEQYF. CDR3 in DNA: TGTGCCAGCAGCTTAGAAGCGGGGGCACCCAACGAGCAGTACTTC.

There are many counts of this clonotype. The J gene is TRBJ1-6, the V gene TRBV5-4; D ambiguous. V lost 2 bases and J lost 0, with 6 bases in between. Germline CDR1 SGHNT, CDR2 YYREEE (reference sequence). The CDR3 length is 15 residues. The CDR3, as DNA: TGTGCCAGCAGCTTTGAAAGCTCCTATAATTCACCCCTCCACTTT. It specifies CASSFESSYNSPLHF.

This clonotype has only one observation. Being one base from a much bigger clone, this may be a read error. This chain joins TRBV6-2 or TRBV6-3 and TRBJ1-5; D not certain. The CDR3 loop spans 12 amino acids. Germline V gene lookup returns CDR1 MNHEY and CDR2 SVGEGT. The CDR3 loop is CAGSGNNQPQHF. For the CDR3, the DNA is TGTGCCGGCAGTGGTAACAATCAGCCCCAGCATTTT.

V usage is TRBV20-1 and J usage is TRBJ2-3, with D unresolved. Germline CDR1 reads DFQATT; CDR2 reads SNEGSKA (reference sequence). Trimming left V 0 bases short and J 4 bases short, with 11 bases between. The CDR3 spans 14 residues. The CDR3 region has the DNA TGCAGTGCTAGAGAGGGCTCTAGGGCAGATACGCAGTATTTT. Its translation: CSAREGSRADTQYF.

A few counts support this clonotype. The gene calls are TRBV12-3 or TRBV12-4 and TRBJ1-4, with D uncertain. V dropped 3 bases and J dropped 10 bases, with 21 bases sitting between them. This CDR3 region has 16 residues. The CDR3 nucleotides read TGTGCCAGCAGTTTTAGAATATCGGGCTCGATTGGAAAACTGTTTTTT. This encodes CASSFRISGSIGKLFF.

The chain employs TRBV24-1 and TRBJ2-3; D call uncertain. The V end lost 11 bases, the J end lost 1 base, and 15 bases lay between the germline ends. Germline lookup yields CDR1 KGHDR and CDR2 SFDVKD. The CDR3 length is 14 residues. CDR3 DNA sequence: TGTGCCAGCAGAGGTGGGCGACGCACAGATACGCAGTATTTT. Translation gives CASRGGRRTDTQYF.

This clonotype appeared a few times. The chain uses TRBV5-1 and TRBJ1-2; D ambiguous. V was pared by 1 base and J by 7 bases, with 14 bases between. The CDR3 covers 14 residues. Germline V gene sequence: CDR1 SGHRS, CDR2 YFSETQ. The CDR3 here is CASSLSRDSRGYTF. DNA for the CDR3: TGCGCCAGCAGCTTGAGTAGGGATTCGCGTGGCTACACCTTC.

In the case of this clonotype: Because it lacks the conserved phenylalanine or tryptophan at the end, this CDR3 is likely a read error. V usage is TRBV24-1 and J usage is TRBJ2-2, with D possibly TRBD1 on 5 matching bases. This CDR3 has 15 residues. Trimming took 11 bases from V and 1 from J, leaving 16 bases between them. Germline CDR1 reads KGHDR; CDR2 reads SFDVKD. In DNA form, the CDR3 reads TGTGCCAGCTCACGGAGACAGTTGAACACCGGGGAGCTGTTTTCT. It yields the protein CASSRRQLNTGELFS.

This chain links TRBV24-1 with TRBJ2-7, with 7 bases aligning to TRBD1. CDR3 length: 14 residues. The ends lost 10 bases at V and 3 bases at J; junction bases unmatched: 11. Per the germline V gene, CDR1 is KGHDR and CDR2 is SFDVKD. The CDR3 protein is CATQDGDRNYEQYF. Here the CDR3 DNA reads TGTGCCACTCAAGATGGGGACAGAAACTACGAGCAGTACTTC.

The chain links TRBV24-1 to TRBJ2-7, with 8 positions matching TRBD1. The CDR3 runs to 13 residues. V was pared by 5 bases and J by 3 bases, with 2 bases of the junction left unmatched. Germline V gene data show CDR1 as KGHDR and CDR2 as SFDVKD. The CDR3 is CATSAGGNYEQYF. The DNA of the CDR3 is TGTGCCACCAGTGCAGGGGGCAACTACGAGCAGTACTTC.

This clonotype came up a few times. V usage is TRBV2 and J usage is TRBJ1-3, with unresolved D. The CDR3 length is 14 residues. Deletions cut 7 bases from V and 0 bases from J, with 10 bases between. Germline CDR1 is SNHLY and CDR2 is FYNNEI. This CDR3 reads CASIGLDSGNTIYF. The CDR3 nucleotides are TGTGCCAGCATTGGACTGGACTCTGGAAACACCATATATTTT.

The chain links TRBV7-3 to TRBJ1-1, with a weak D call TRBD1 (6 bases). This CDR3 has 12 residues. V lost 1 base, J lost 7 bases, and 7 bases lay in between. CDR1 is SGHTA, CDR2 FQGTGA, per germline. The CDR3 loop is CASSLMTGEAFF. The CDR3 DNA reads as TGTGCCAGCAGCTTAATGACAGGTGAAGCTTTCTTT.

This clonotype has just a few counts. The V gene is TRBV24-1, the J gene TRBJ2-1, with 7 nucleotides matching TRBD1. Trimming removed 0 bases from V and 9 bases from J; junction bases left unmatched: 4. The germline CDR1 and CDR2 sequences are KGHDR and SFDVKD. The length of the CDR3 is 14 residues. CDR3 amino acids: CATSDLLRQGEQFF. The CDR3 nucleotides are TGTGCCACCAGTGATTTGCTCCGACAGGGTGAGCAGTTCTTC.

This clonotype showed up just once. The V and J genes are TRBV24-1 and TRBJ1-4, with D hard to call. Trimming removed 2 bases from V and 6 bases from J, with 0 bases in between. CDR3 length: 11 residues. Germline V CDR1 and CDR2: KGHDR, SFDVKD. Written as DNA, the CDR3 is TGTGCCACCAGTGATTATGAAAAACTGTTTTTT. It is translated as CATSDYEKLFF.

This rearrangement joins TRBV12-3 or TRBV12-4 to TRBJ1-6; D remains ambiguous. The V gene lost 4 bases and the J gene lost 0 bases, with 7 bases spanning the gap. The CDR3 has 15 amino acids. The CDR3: CASSSGSSYNSPLHF. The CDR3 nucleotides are TGTGCCAGCAGTTCCGGGAGCTCCTATAATTCACCCCTCCACTTT.

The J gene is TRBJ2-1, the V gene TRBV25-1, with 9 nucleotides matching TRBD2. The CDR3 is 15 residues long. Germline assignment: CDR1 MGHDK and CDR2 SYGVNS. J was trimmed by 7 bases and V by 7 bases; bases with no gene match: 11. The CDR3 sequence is CASKSFAGGQNEQFF. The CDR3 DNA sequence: TGTGCCAGCAAAAGTTTCGCGGGGGGGCAGAATGAGCAGTTCTTC.

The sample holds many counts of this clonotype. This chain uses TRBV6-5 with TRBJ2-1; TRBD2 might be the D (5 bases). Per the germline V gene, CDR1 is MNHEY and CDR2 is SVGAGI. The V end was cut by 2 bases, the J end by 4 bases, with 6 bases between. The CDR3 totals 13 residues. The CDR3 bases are TGTGCCAGCAGTTACGGAGGATACAATGAGCAGTTCTTC. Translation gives CASSYGGYNEQFF.

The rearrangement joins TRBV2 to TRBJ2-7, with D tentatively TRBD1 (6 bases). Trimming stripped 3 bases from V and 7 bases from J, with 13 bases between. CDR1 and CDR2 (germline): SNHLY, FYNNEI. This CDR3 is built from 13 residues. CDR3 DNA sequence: TGTGCCAGCAGTGATAGGGGGAACGTGGAGCAGTACTTC. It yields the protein CASSDRGNVEQYF.

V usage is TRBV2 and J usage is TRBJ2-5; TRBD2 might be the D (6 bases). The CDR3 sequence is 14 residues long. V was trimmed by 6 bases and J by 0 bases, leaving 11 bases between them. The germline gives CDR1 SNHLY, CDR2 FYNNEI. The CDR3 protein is CASRGGQYQETQYF. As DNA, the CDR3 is TGTGCCAGCAGGGGGGGTCAGTACCAAGAGACCCAGTACTTC. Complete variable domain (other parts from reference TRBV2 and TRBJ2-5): EPEVTQTPSHQVTQMGQEVILRCVPISNHLYFYWYRQILGQKVEFLVSFYNNEISEKSEIFDDQFSVERPDGSNFTLKIRSTKLEDSAMYFCASRGGQYQETQYFGPGTRLLVL.